The 28 T cell receptor beta chains listed next were all sequenced from one sample in a study of T cells in Graves' hyperthyroidism and ophthalmopathy (dated by TCRdb to the late 2010s). The receptor library was made with multiplex PCR. The data were produced on an Illumina HiSeq 2000. TCR beta CDR3 regions were amplified from RNA transcripts. The first round of RT-PCR for the TCR CDR3 was performed with the HTBI primer set and the Qiagen OneStep RT-PCR kit. The public reads were reanalyzed by TCRdb: fastp trimming at Q25, MiXCR alignment, in-frame beta chains only. Rows with one shared CDR3 protein collapse into an entry with the most common genes and DNA. This sample gives about 49,000 distinct CDR3 sequences in total; about 54% of them show up just once. The ten largest clones represent 34% of the sample. Sequencing input: peripheral blood or thyroid tissue (not recorded which). These TCRs come from a man between 18 and 35 years old with Graves' hyperthyroidism.

J is TRBJ2-7 and V is TRBV20-1; TRBD1 matches 7 bases. This CDR3 contains 13 residues. J gave up 7 bases and V 5 bases, and 11 bases lay outside the gene matches. Germline CDR1 reads DFQATT; CDR2 reads SNEGSKA (reference sequence). CDR3 amino acids: CSADKGASGEQYF. As DNA, the CDR3 is TGCAGTGCTGACAAGGGGGCAAGTGGAGAGCAGTACTTC.

The V call is TRBV7-8, the J call TRBJ2-7, with TRBD2 matching 10 bases. CDR3 size: 14 residues. CDR1 is SGHVS, CDR2 FQNEAQ, per germline. V lost 5 bases and J lost 4; bases outside the gene matches: 5. For the CDR3, the DNA is TGTGCCAGCAGCCTCGAACTAGCGGGGTACGAGCAGTACTTC. This translates into CASSLELAGYEQYF.

The sample holds many counts of this clonotype. The chain uses TRBV10-3 and TRBJ2-7, with a tentative D call TRBD2 (5 bases). V lost 4 bases to trimming and J lost 5 bases, with 6 bases between them. From germline, CDR1 is ENHRY and CDR2 SYGVKD. The length of the CDR3 is 11 residues. CDR3 bases: TGTGCCATCAGTGGAGGGCACGAGCAGTACTTC. Translation gives CAISGGHEQYF.

This clonotype was counted at least ten times. The gene calls are TRBV5-1 and TRBJ1-2; tentative D call: TRBD1 (5 bases). Germline V CDR1 and CDR2: SGHRS, YFSETQ. The CDR3 runs 14 residues. Trimming left V 1 base short and J 3 bases short, with 10 bases between. The CDR3 reads CASSLNRNYYGYTF. CDR3 bases: TGCGCCAGCAGCTTGAACAGGAACTACTATGGCTACACCTTC.

This clonotype was recorded many times. The chain employs TRBV29-1 and TRBJ2-2; 10 bases are shared with TRBD2. V was pared by 4 bases and J by 5 bases, with 1 base of the junction left unmatched. CDR3 length: 13 amino acids. Germline lookup yields CDR1 SQVTM and CDR2 ANQGSEA. The chain's CDR3 is CSVVSGRTGELFF. The CDR3 coding sequence is TGCAGCGTTGTTAGCGGGAGGACCGGGGAGCTGTTTTTT.

The rearrangement links TRBV5-1 to TRBJ2-7; D gene uncertain. This CDR3 is 14 amino acids long. Per the germline V gene, CDR1 is SGHRS and CDR2 is YFSETQ. The V end lost 5 bases, the J end lost 0 bases, and 12 bases lay between the germline ends. In nucleotides, the CDR3 is TGCGCCAGCAGAGGTTCACGGATCTCCTACGAGCAGTACTTC. Encoded protein: CASRGSRISYEQYF.

A word on this clonotype: Compared with germline, one end of the junction differs, possibly owing to a read error. The chain recombines TRBV24-1 with TRBJ2-5; the D gene is possibly TRBD1 (6 bases). CDR1 is KGHDR and CDR2 is SFDVKD in the germline V gene. This CDR3 has 13 residues. The chain's CDR3 is CATQGRRQEAQYF. In DNA, the CDR3 is TGTGCCACCCAGGGGAGACGCCAAGAGGCCCAGTACTTC.

V and J are TRBV6-6 and TRBJ1-2, with 7 bases that match TRBD1. The CDR3 runs to 15 residues. CDR1 and CDR2 from the germline V gene are MNHNY and SVGAGI (reference sequence). The J segment lost 4 bases and the V segment lost 6 bases, leaving 11 bases of the junction unmatched. CDR3 sequence (DNA): TGTGCCAGCAGACACCCCCAGGGGGGTGGCTATGGCTACACCTTC. This codes for CASRHPQGGGYGYTF.

Ten or more counts support this clonotype. The chain combines TRBV19 with TRBJ1-5; D is perhaps TRBD1 (5 bases). The germline gives CDR1 LNHDA, CDR2 SQIVND (reference sequence). This CDR3 contains 16 residues. The V gene lost 8 bases and the J gene lost 2 bases, with 19 bases spanning the gap. The chain's CDR3 is CASAPRSGPRNQPQHF. CDR3 nucleotides: TGTGCCAGTGCCCCCCGGTCGGGACCCCGCAATCAGCCCCAGCATTTT.

This clonotype was detected ten times or more. This chain joins TRBV12-3 or TRBV12-4 and TRBJ1-2; D not certain. The CDR3 covers 14 residues. Trimming removed 6 bases at V and 4 bases at J, with 15 bases between. CDR3 sequence: CASSQSWSFYGYTF. The CDR3 DNA follows: TGTGCCAGCAGCCAGAGCTGGAGTTTCTATGGCTACACCTTC.

V usage is TRBV10-3 and J usage is TRBJ1-4; maybe TRBD1 (5 bases). CDR3 length: 16 residues. Trimming left V 4 bases short and J 0 bases short, with 12 bases between. Per germline, CDR1 ENHRY and CDR2 SYGVKD. CDR3 loop: CAISVGTGATNEKLFF. As DNA, the CDR3 is TGTGCCATCAGTGTAGGGACGGGAGCAACTAATGAAAAACTGTTTTTT.

This clonotype has just a few counts. This rearrangement joins TRBV7-3 to TRBJ2-7, with 12 bases lining up with TRBD2. The CDR3 loop spans 13 amino acids. V lost 9 bases, J lost 2 bases, and 2 bases stayed unmatched. The germline V gene has CDR1 SGHTA and CDR2 FQGTGA. CDR3: CASRLAGAYEQYF. As DNA, the CDR3 is TGTGCCAGTAGACTAGCGGGAGCCTACGAGCAGTACTTC.

The gene calls are TRBV7-2 and TRBJ1-6, with D unclear. Germline V gives CDR1 SGHTA, CDR2 FQGNSA. The CDR3 length is 15 residues. The V end lost 1 base, the J end lost 7 bases, and 11 bases lay between the germline ends. The CDR3, as DNA: TGTGCCAGCAGCTTAGAAGGAGCCGCAAATTCACCCCTCCACTTT. Translated, it gives CASSLEGAANSPLHF.

Concerning this clonotype: This CDR3 fails to terminate in the conserved phenylalanine or tryptophan, so it likely reflects a read error. Because the CDR3's place on the DNA is in doubt, the DNA is left out and the CDR3 is given as listed by TCRdb. The chain has TRBV5-4 and TRBJ1-4. Germline V gene data show CDR1 as SGHNT and CDR2 as YYREEE (reference sequence). Both ends counted, the CDR3 spans 14 residues. Here the CDR3 reads CASSLSNEREKLSS.

This clonotype was seen at least ten times. This rearrangement joins TRBV7-7 to TRBJ2-5, with D possibly matching TRBD1 (5 bases). Trimming shortened V by 1 base and J by 3 bases, and 12 bases separated the two germline ends. CDR3 size: 15 residues. Germline CDR1 SSHAT, CDR2 FNYEAQ (reference sequence). In DNA form, the CDR3 reads TGTGCCAGCAGCTTAGTAGGGGTTCCCAAAGAGACCCAGTACTTC. Residues: CASSLVGVPKETQYF.

The chain couples TRBV29-1 to TRBJ2-5, with TRBD2 matching 10 bases. The CDR3 runs 15 residues. The germline gives CDR1 SQVTM, CDR2 ANQGSEA. The trim removed 6 bases at V and 3 bases at J, leaving 10 bases unmatched. The CDR3 DNA follows: TGCAGCGTGAGGCCCGGGACTAGCGCGAAAGAGACCCAGTACTTC. Amino acids: CSVRPGTSAKETQYF.

The chain carries TRBV9 and TRBJ2-7; tentatively, D is TRBD2 (5 bases). Per germline, CDR1 SGDLS and CDR2 YYNGEE. This CDR3 has 14 residues. CDR3 sequence: CVSSVSGGSYEQYF. In nucleotides, the CDR3 is TGTGTCAGTAGCGTCTCGGGTGGGTCCTACGAGCAGTACTTC.

This sequence joins TRBV20-1 and TRBJ1-2; perhaps TRBD1 as D (5 bases). This CDR3 is built from 13 residues. Germline V lookup: CDR1 DFQATT, CDR2 SNEGSKA (reference sequence). With 1 base removed from V and 7 bases from J, the gap between germline ends came to 13 bases. CDR3 region: CSARVSQGGGYTF. CDR3 DNA sequence: TGCAGTGCTAGAGTTTCGCAGGGTGGTGGCTACACCTTC.

In regard to this clonotype: One end of the junction does not line up with germline, which may come from a read error. The V gene is TRBV7-3, the J gene TRBJ1-5, with D uncertain. This CDR3 contains 13 residues. Looked up from germline, CDR1 is SGHTA and CDR2 is FQGTGA. The CDR3 nucleotides are TGTGCCAGCAGCTTAGGAAGCAATCAGCCCCGGCACTTT. This sequence encodes CASSLGSNQPRHF.

A word on this clonotype: One junction end disagrees with the germline gene, perhaps due to a read error. The genes are TRBV6-2 or TRBV6-3 and TRBJ1-1; D may be TRBD1 (6 bases). Per germline, CDR1 MNHEY and CDR2 SVGEGT. CDR3 length equals 14 residues. CDR3 in DNA: TGTGCCAGCAGTCAAGTGTTCAGGGGAACTGGAGCTTTCTTT. This sequence encodes CASSQVFRGTGAFF.

This clonotype was seen a few times. One end of the junction is discordant with germline, which a read error may explain. This chain connects TRBV27 to TRBJ2-7; D uncertain. This CDR3 has 15 amino acids. Germline CDR1 and CDR2: MNHEY and SMNVEV (reference sequence). The CDR3 region is CASILFVSTNYEQYF. In DNA form, the CDR3 reads TGTGCCAGCATTTTATTTGTCAGCACGAACTACGAGCAGTACTTC.

This clonotype was counted at least ten times. This chain uses TRBV6-6 with TRBJ1-1; 7 bases map to TRBD1. The V segment lost 7 bases and the J segment 5 bases; nucleotides outside the gene matches: 10. There are 14 residues in the CDR3. CDR1 and CDR2 (germline): MNHNY, SVGAGI (reference sequence). CDR3 in amino acids: CASTGSTGLTEAFF. Here the CDR3 DNA reads TGTGCCAGCACTGGCTCGACAGGGTTGACTGAAGCTTTCTTT.

The V and J genes are TRBV15 and TRBJ1-5; a weak D match, TRBD1 (5 bases). V lost 2 bases and J 6 bases, leaving 11 bases between the germline ends. This CDR3 is 14 amino acids long. CDR1 is LNHNV, CDR2 YYDKDF, per germline (reference sequence). The CDR3 nucleotides are TGTGCCACCAGCAGACCCGGACAATTTCAGCCCCAGCATTTT. Amino acids: CATSRPGQFQPQHF.

The chain combines TRBV29-1 with TRBJ2-2, with a possible D match to TRBD1 (7 bases). The germline gives CDR1 SQVTM, CDR2 ANQGSEA. This CDR3 has 13 residues. The V and J ends lost 7 bases and 5 bases respectively, with 14 bases between them. CDR3 nucleotides: TGCAGCGACGGGGGACAGCTAACCGGGGAGCTGTTTTTT. Translated, it gives CSDGGQLTGELFF.

The chain has TRBV7-2 and TRBJ2-7; D might be TRBD1 (6 bases). CDR3 size: 15 residues. Germline-derived CDR1 and CDR2 are SGHTA and FQGNSA. The V gene lost 5 bases and the J gene lost 0 bases, with 14 bases spanning the gap. The CDR3 DNA reads as TGTGCCAGCAGCCCGGTGGCGGACAGCTCCTACGAGCAGTACTTC. Translated, it gives CASSPVADSSYEQYF.

The sample holds many counts of this clonotype. The chain links TRBV10-3 to TRBJ2-2; D gene ambiguous. Germline V gives CDR1 ENHRY, CDR2 SYGVKD. This CDR3 is 16 amino acids long. Trimming removed 6 bases at V and 3 bases at J, with 17 bases between. The CDR3 DNA is TGTGCCATCAGCCCGAAAGGGTTTGGGTACACCGGGGAGCTGTTTTTT. It translates to CAISPKGFGYTGELFF.

This clonotype was counted ten times or more. V is TRBV5-1 and J is TRBJ2-3; 11 nucleotides match TRBD2. The CDR3 covers 14 residues. In germline, CDR1 is SGHRS, CDR2 YFSETQ. V shed 5 bases, J shed 4 bases, and the junction held 3 bases outside the gene matches. The CDR3 reads CASRTSGASDTQYF. The CDR3 nucleotides are TGCGCCAGCAGGACTAGCGGGGCATCAGATACGCAGTATTTT.

The chain recombines TRBV7-9 with TRBJ1-5; TRBD1 matches 9 bases. J was trimmed by 7 bases and V by 7 bases; bases with no gene match: 5. The germline V gene has CDR1 SEHNR and CDR2 FQNEAQ (reference sequence). The CDR3 consists of 13 residues. This chain's CDR3 is CASKGTGRQPQHF. DNA for the CDR3: TGTGCCAGCAAAGGGACAGGGAGACAGCCCCAGCATTTT.